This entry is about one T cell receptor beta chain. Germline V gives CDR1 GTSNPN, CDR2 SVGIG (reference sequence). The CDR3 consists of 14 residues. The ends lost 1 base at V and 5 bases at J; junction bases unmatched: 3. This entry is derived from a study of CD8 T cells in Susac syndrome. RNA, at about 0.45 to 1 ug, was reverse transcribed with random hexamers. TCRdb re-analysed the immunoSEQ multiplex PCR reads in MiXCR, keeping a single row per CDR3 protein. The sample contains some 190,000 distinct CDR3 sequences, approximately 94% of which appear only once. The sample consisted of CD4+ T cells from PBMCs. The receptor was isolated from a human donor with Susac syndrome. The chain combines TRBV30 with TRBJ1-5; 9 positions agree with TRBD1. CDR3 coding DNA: TGTGCCTGGAGTGGTCGGACAGGGGATCAGCCCCAGCATTTT. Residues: CAWSGRTGDQPQHF.